This T cell receptor (beta chain) comes out of a study of OX40 agonist ivuxolimab in advanced cancers. The overall study: The dose-escalation group included hepatocellular carcinoma, melanoma, renal cell carcinoma and head and neck cancer.

Study-wide findings and caveats: In the 0.1 to 3.0 mg/kg range, CD4+ and CD8+ blood T cells had expanded clonally by week 6.

Comment on this clone: The antigen remains undetermined.

Clones were read by immunoSEQ multiplex PCR, and TCRdb kept only the in-frame ones, dropping some. This table holds about 94,000 clones, 90% to 95% found once. Autoimmune disease history or systemic immunosuppression was exclusionary. CDR3 length: 15 residues. Germline-derived CDR1 and CDR2 are SGHRS and YFSETQ. J lost 1 base, V lost 5 bases, and 8 bases had no gene match. This sequence joins TRBV5-1 and TRBJ1-1; 7 bases align to TRBD1. This sample comprised CD4+ or CD8+ T cells sorted from blood, obtained in a trial of the OX40 agonist ivuxolimab. This receptor was taken from an adult with an advanced solid tumor such as melanoma, head and neck, liver or kidney cancer. CDR3 bases: TGCGCCAGCAGGCATCCGGGACAGAAGAACACTGAAGCTTTCTTT. As protein: CASRHPGQKNTEAFF.